Presented here are 9 T cell receptor beta chains from one specimen sequenced in a study of OX40 agonist ivuxolimab in advanced cancers. This table comes from immunoSEQ multiplex PCR, and its TCRdb copy is limited to in-frame clones, with some not included. The data show some 74,000 clones, with 94% seen just once and 9.5% to 10% held by the top ten. Sequencing used CD4+ or CD8+ T cells sorted from blood, obtained in a trial of the OX40 agonist ivuxolimab. These receptor sequences come from an adult with an advanced solid tumor such as melanoma, head and neck, liver or kidney cancer.

This clone has a single count. V is TRBV7-9 and J is TRBJ1-1, with no clear D. Germline V CDR1 and CDR2: SEHNR, FQNEAQ (reference sequence). This CDR3 has 14 residues. Trimming removed 7 bases at V and 3 bases at J, with 15 bases between. CDR3 loop: CASTPEGQDTEAFF. In DNA, the CDR3 is TGTGCCAGCACCCCGGAAGGCCAGGACACTGAAGCTTTCTTT.

The chain uses TRBV5-4 and TRBJ2-7; D gene ambiguous. The germline V gene has CDR1 SGHNT and CDR2 YYREEE (reference sequence). V lost 0 bases, J lost 9 bases, and 13 bases lay in between. There are 13 residues in the CDR3. For the CDR3, the DNA is TGTGCCAGCAGCTTGGGGGATAACCCGGGGCAGTACTTC. Amino acids: CASSLGDNPGQYF.

The gene calls are TRBV5-1 and TRBJ2-7; no definite D call. This CDR3 is 11 amino acids long. V was clipped by 5 bases and J by 5 bases, with 8 bases between them. Germline V gives CDR1 SGHRS, CDR2 YFSETQ. The CDR3 loop is CASRGNHEQYF. CDR3 DNA: TGCGCCAGCAGGGGGAACCACGAGCAGTACTTC.

The rearrangement links TRBV7-9 to TRBJ2-6; TRBD1 matches at 12 bases. The J segment lost 2 bases and the V segment lost 1 base, leaving 3 bases of the junction unmatched. The CDR3 extends over 18 amino acids. Germline V CDR1 and CDR2: SEHNR, FQNEAQ (reference sequence). The CDR3 loop reads CASSLVGTGGAGANVLTF. CDR3 nucleotide sequence: TGTGCCAGCAGCTTAGTTGGGACAGGGGGCGCTGGGGCCAACGTCCTGACTTTC.

The gene calls are TRBV4-3 and TRBJ1-5, with a possible D match to TRBD1 (5 bases). The CDR3 has 12 residues. V shed 3 bases and J shed 5 bases, with 5 bases lying between them. Germline V gene sequence: CDR1 LGHNA, CDR2 YSLEER. CDR3 coding DNA: TGCGCCAGCAGCCAGGGGGATCAGCCCCAGCATTTT. Protein product: CASSQGDQPQHF.

V and J are TRBV11-2 and TRBJ1-5, with 9 bases fitting TRBD1. The CDR3 contains 15 residues. Germline trimming cut 3 bases from V and 4 bases from J; bases unmatched to any gene: 4. Germline V gene lookup returns CDR1 SGHAT and CDR2 FQNNGV. In DNA form, the CDR3 reads TGTGCCAGCAGCTTGGGACAGGGTGCTAATCAGCCCCAGCATTTT. Translated: CASSLGQGANQPQHF.

This chain joins TRBV4-3 and TRBJ2-7; 13 nucleotides line up with TRBD2. Germline V gives CDR1 LGHNA, CDR2 YSLEER. This CDR3 is 18 amino acids long. Trimming cost V 1 base and J 7 bases; bases outside gene matches: 13. CDR3 loop: CASSQGTSGRTPGREQYF. The DNA of the CDR3 is TGCGCCAGCAGCCAAGGGACTAGCGGGAGAACTCCGGGGCGGGAGCAGTACTTC.

The gene calls are TRBV14 and TRBJ2-5, with D uncertain. Trimming removed 1 base from V and 2 bases from J, with 11 bases in between. The germline V gene has CDR1 SGHDN and CDR2 FVKESK. CDR3 size: 15 residues. CDR3 protein: CASSQGIFLQETQYF. In nucleotides, the CDR3 is TGTGCCAGCAGCCAAGGAATTTTTCTGCAAGAGACCCAGTACTTC.

This clone appeared a single time. This CDR3 is CASSPPDRDTGELFF. The CDR3 DNA is TGTGCCAGCAGCCCTCCAGACAGGGACACCGGGGAGCTGTTTTTT. This chain joins TRBV7-2 and TRBJ2-2; 7 nucleotides align to TRBD1. CDR3 size: 15 residues. The germline CDR1 and CDR2 sequences are SGHTA and FQGNSA. Trimming cost V 5 bases and J 3 bases; bases outside gene matches: 6.